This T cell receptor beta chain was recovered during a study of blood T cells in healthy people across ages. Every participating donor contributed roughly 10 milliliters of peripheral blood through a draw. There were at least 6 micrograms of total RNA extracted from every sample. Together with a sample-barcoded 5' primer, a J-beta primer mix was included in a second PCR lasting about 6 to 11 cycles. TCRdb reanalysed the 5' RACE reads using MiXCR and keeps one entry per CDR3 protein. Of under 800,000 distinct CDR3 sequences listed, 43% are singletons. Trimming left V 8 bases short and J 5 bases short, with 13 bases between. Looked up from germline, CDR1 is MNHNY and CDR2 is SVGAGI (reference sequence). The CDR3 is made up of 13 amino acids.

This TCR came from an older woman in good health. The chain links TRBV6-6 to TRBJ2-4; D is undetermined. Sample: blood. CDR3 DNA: TGTGCCAGCGGCACTGGATATCAAAACATTCAGTACTTC. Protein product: CASGTGYQNIQYF.